This T cell receptor (beta chain) derives from a study of patients and donors after allogeneic stem cell transplantation. TCRdb reanalysed the RT-PCR reads using MiXCR and keeps one entry per CDR3 protein. The sample shows about 96,000 distinct CDR3 sequences, around 48% of them seen only once. CDR1 and CDR2 (germline): SGDLS, YYNGEE. Trimming left V 1 base short and J 0 bases short, with 14 bases between. The CDR3 totals 17 residues. The clonotype comes from a human donor who was either an allogeneic HSCT recipient or a stem cell or donor lymphocyte infusion donor (not recorded which). It is not recorded whose cells these are; they may come from a transplant donor. The V gene is TRBV9, the J gene TRBJ1-3; D is uncertain. Sequenced input: blood, either unsorted or a sorted T cell fraction (not recorded which). The CDR3 DNA reads TGTGCCAGCAGCGTAAGCTACAGCGGGTACTCTGGAAACACCATATATTTT. Translated: CASSVSYSGYSGNTIYF.